These 4 T cell receptor beta chains were all obtained from the same sample, sequenced in a study of OX40 agonist ivuxolimab in advanced cancers. Sequencing was performed with immunoSEQ multiplex PCR; in TCRdb, only in-frame clones are kept and a portion is missing. The table includes tens of thousands of clones, under 80% detected once. Specimen: CD4+ or CD8+ T cells sorted from blood, collected in a trial of the OX40 agonist ivuxolimab. The receptors were gathered from an adult with an advanced solid tumor such as melanoma, head and neck, liver or kidney cancer.

V gene TRBV7-9 combines with J gene TRBJ1-1, with D hard to call. V was trimmed by 3 bases and J by 4 bases, leaving 6 bases between them. CDR1 is SEHNR, CDR2 FQNEAQ, per germline (reference sequence). The CDR3 loop spans 12 amino acids. CDR3 amino acids: CASSFSGTEAFF. Written as DNA, the CDR3 is TGTGCCAGCAGCTTCTCGGGCACTGAAGCTTTCTTT.

V gene TRBV27 combines with J gene TRBJ2-5, with D maybe TRBD2 (6 bases). From germline, CDR1 is MNHEY and CDR2 SMNVEV (reference sequence). Trimming stripped 7 bases from V and 2 bases from J, with 14 bases between. The CDR3 consists of 14 residues. Here the CDR3 reads CASTPHGGQETQYF. The CDR3 coding sequence is TGTGCCAGCACCCCCCACGGGGGACAAGAGACCCAGTACTTC.

Judged by abundance, this clone is medium-sized. The V and J genes are TRBV5-6 and TRBJ2-7, with TRBD1 matching 8 bases. V lost 4 bases and J lost 5; bases outside the gene matches: 5. The CDR3 length is 13 residues. Germline V gene lookup returns CDR1 SGHDT and CDR2 YYEEEE. The CDR3 reads CASSLDRDHEQYF. The CDR3 region has the DNA TGTGCCAGCAGCCTGGACAGGGACCACGAGCAGTACTTC.

This clone was observed a single time. The rearrangement links TRBV29-1 to TRBJ2-5; D is unresolved. The CDR3 totals 12 residues. Trimming removed 4 bases at V and 5 bases at J, with 11 bases between. Germline V gives CDR1 SQVTM, CDR2 ANQGSEA. The CDR3 protein is CSVVKLGETQYF. The CDR3 coding sequence is TGCAGCGTTGTTAAATTGGGCGAGACCCAGTACTTC.